The T cell receptor beta chain described here comes from a study of blood T cell repertoires in COVID-19. Study summary: Samples of COVID-19 (acute and convalescent) were obtained from the United States, Italy and Spain. Sample material is recorded as cDNA or gDNA derived from T cells, B-cell-depleted T cells, or PBMCs.

Original handling: Estimation of nucleated cell counts was performed using reference gene primer amplification. The method was immunoSEQ multiplex PCR; TCRdb's version includes in-frame clones alone and lacks a portion of them. That table supplies the V and J calls and clone size; D and trimming were determined from the DNA. Here the sample spans around 100,000 clones, over 80% being singletons. This receptor was identified in a human donor with active COVID-19. The donor label of this sample is uncertain. Sequencing input: peripheral blood.

The CDR3 loop reads CATSEGVIDPYEQYF. The CDR3 DNA sequence: TGTGCCACTTCCGAGGGGGTCATCGATCCCTACGAGCAGTACTTC. The V gene is TRBV6-5, the J gene TRBJ2-7; tentatively, D is TRBD1 (6 bases). The CDR3 loop spans 15 amino acids. The germline V gene encodes CDR1 MNHEY and CDR2 SVGAGI. V was trimmed by 10 bases and J by 2 bases, leaving 21 bases between them.